This T cell receptor (beta chain) was identified in a study of molecular identifiers for immune sequencing clone quantification. The study, taken as a whole, reports: In naive cells, under 1% of molecules belonged to clones above 20 RNA copies, against over 97% in effector cells.

Germline CDR1 and CDR2: MGHRA and YSYEKL. With 3 bases removed from V and 7 bases from J, the gap between germline ends came to 10 bases. This CDR3 is 12 amino acids long. TCRdb recomputed calls from the PCR reads with MiXCR, one row per CDR3 protein. The data show 40,000 to 45,000 distinct CDR3 sequences, with approximately 21% seen just once and more than 0.9% held by the top ten. This clonotype was detected ten times or more. Its specificity is unknown. The V call is TRBV4-1, the J call TRBJ2-7, with D uncertain. The clonotype was recovered from a human donor in good health. Some libraries in this study had Jurkat cell RNA spiked in. Input material: naive CD8+ T cells from blood, with Jurkat cell RNA spiked in. As for subset: FACS-sorted CD8+CD4-CCR7+CD45RA+ naive T cells. The DNA for the CDR3 is TGCGCCAGCAGCCACACTTCGAGGGAGCAGTACTTC. It specifies CASSHTSREQYF.